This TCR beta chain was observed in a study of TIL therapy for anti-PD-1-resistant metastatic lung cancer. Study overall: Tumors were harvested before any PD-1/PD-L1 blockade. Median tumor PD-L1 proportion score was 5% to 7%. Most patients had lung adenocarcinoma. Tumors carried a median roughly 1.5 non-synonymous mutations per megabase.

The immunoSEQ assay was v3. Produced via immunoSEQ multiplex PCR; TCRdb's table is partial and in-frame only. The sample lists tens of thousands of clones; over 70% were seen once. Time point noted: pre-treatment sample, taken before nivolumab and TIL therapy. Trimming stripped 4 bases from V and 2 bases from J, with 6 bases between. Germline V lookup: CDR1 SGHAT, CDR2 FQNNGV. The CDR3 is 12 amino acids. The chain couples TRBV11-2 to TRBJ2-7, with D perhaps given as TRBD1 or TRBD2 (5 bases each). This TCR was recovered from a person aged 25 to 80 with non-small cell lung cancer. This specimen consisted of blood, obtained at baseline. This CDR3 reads CASSWGTYEQYF. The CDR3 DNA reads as TGTGCCAGCAGCTGGGGGACCTACGAGCAGTACTTC.